This TCR beta chain was sequenced for a study of blood T cell repertoires in COVID-19. About the study: Collection of acute and convalescent COVID-19 samples took place in the United States, Italy and Spain. T cells, B-cell-depleted T cells, or PBMCs provided the cDNA or gDNA that served as material.

The V and J ends lost 6 bases and 2 bases respectively, with 8 bases between them. The CDR3 sequence is 13 residues long. The germline V gene encodes CDR1 SQVTM and CDR2 ANQGSEA. Assay: immunoSEQ multiplex PCR; the TCRdb copy retains only in-frame clones and omits some. The table includes more than 90,000 clones, 86% detected once. The rearrangement uses TRBV29-1 and TRBJ2-6; maybe TRBD1 (6 bases). Sequencing used peripheral blood. The receptor was derived from a man in his forties with acute or convalescent COVID-19. The chain's CDR3 is CSVTGTGANVLTF. The CDR3 nucleotides are TGCAGCGTCACAGGGACTGGGGCCAACGTCCTGACTTTC.